This T cell receptor (beta chain) was recorded in a study of cytomegalovirus exposure and HLA in healthy donors. The wider study: Previous work identified roughly 120 million unique TCR beta sequences from 150 million to 200 million T cells. General study findings and limits: Follow-up analysis seemed to connect common viral pathogens with several of the most significant clusters identified.

Primers: 60 Vbeta forward and 13 Jbeta reverse. Clones were read by immunoSEQ multiplex PCR, and TCRdb kept only the in-frame ones, dropping some. This sample contains approximately 120,000 clones. With regard to this clone: Its target is not known.

This CDR3 contains 19 residues. Germline V gives CDR1 MNHEY, CDR2 SMNVEV (reference sequence). The V segment lost 5 bases and the J segment 8 bases; nucleotides outside the gene matches: 20. Source material: PBMCs. This TCR came from a man between 25 and 39 years old in good health and CMV-seronegative. The chain carries TRBV27 and TRBJ2-1, with 11 bases fitting TRBD2. CDR3 bases: TGTGCCAGCAGTCGGCGGGGGATACTCACTAGCGGGAGTATGCATGAGCAGTTCTTC. Protein sequence: CASSRRGILTSGSMHEQFF.